This TCR beta chain derives from a study of CD8+ T cells in alopecia areata. Study background: Those treated were given oral tofacitinib at 5 to 10 mg twice daily.

Concerning this clone: The antigen is undetermined.

This CDR3 comprises 15 residues. Trimming removed 5 bases from V and 0 bases from J, with 11 bases in between. Germline values: CDR1 MNHEY, CDR2 SVGAGI. Overall study findings and caveats: It was lesional scalp, especially alopecia totalis/universalis, that showed higher clonality than normal scalp. Scalp clonality and expanded CD8+ clones among the top 100 showed significant decreases with tofacitinib. Normal-skin resident alphabeta T cells also appear among scalp sample sequences.

Treatment here: oral pan-JAK inhibitor, 5-10 mg twice daily. Following extraction, RNA underwent reverse transcription to cDNA, which served as the sequencing template. Profiled with immunoSEQ multiplex PCR; TCRdb holds only in-frame clones, not every one. The sample carries 150,000 to 200,000 clones, about three fifths recorded once. This receptor was taken from a human donor with alopecia areata. The specimen comprised CD4+ T cells sorted from blood, sampled between weeks 49 and 50, from a patient treated with tofacitinib. The chain links TRBV6-5 to TRBJ2-4; tentatively, D is TRBD1 (5 bases). CDR3 region: CASSPDSLAKNIQYF. Here the CDR3 DNA reads TGTGCCAGCAGTCCCGACAGTCTAGCCAAAAACATTCAGTACTTC.